The rows below give T cell receptor beta chains drawn from one sample of a study of T cell repertoires in cytomegalovirus infection. Using its own MiXCR run on the reads, TCRdb lists one record per CDR3 protein. This sample has 500,000 or so distinct CDR3 sequences, with 15% to 20% found just once. Sample: CD8+ T cells from PBMCs. The receptors derive from a human donor in good health (CMV status not recorded). Some clones in this sample may be carry-over from other donors' samples. Each CDR3 is given with its conserved first and last residue. D genes are given only for firm matches. The listing skips clone size in some rows; elsewhere it reads once, few, many or a size class.

J: TRBJ2-7; V: TRBV6-6; size: -; D: TRBD1; DNA: TGTGCCAGCAGTTACGGGACAGGGCCGGAGGGCGAGCAGTACTTC; CDR3: CASSYGTGPEGEQYF
J: TRBJ2-7; V: TRBV2; size: many; D: -; DNA: TGTGCCAGCACAGGGAACGAGCAGTACTTC; CDR3: CASTGNEQYF
J: TRBJ1-1; V: TRBV7-9; size: few; D: -; DNA: TGTGCCAGCAGCTTAGCGGAAGCGGCTGAAGCTTTCTTT; CDR3: CASSLAEAAEAFF
J: TRBJ2-5; V: TRBV7-9; size: many; D: -; DNA: TGTGCCACCCCCGGGTGGGGGAAGCGAGAGACCCAGTACTTC; CDR3: CATPGWGKRETQYF
J: TRBJ2-7; V: TRBV7-9; size: many; D: TRBD2; DNA: TGTGCCAGCAGCACCCCCGCTAGCGGGAGGTTAAGCTACGAGCAGTACTTC; CDR3: CASSTPASGRLSYEQYF
J: TRBJ2-7; V: TRBV28; size: many; D: TRBD2; DNA: TGTGCCAGCAGATCCACCGGGACTAGCGGGACCCTCTCCTACGAGCAGTACTTC; CDR3: CASRSTGTSGTLSYEQYF
J: TRBJ2-7; V: TRBV9; size: many; D: TRBD1; DNA: TGTGCCAGCAGCGTCGGGACAGGGAGCTCCTACGAGCAGTACTTC; CDR3: CASSVGTGSSYEQYF
J: TRBJ2-3; V: TRBV28; size: many; D: -; DNA: TGTGCCAGCAGTTTGGTGGTCGGGGCAACTAGCACAGATACGCAGTATTTT; CDR3: CASSLVVGATSTDTQYF
J: TRBJ1-5; V: TRBV5-1; size: many; D: -; DNA: TGCGCCAGCAGCTTGGGGGGGACCCATCAGCCCCAGCATTTT; CDR3: CASSLGGTHQPQHF
J: TRBJ2-7; V: TRBV12-3/TRBV12-4; size: -; D: -; DNA: TGTGCCAGCAGTCCCAACGGAGGGGCCTCAGGGGAGCAGTACTTC; CDR3: CASSPNGGASGEQYF
J: TRBJ2-7; V: TRBV7-9; size: few; D: TRBD2; DNA: TGTGCCAGCAGCTCTCGACTAGCGGGGGCCTACGAGCAGTACTTC; CDR3: CASSSRLAGAYEQYF
J: TRBJ2-6; V: TRBV28; size: many; D: -; DNA: TGTGCCAGCAGAACGACAGGCTCTGGGGCCAACGTCCTGACTTTC; CDR3: CASRTTGSGANVLTF
J: TRBJ2-1; V: TRBV7-6; size: many; D: -; DNA: TGTGCCAGCAGCTTCGGTCAGAGCTTAAGCGACAATGAGCAGTTCTTC; CDR3: CASSFGQSLSDNEQFF
J: TRBJ2-1; V: TRBV29-1; size: many; D: -; DNA: TGCAGCGTTGGAAGGGACGGGAGAGGCAATGAGCAGTTCTTC; CDR3: CSVGRDGRGNEQFF